This TCR beta chain came from a study of Ad26.COV2.S vaccination and SARS-CoV-2 variants. The study's findings and limits: CD8+ and CD4+ T cells specific for spike reportedly responded with substantial breadth after vaccination.

The J segment lost 2 bases and the V segment lost 3 bases, leaving 4 bases of the junction unmatched. The CDR3 runs 14 residues. CDR1 is LNHDA and CDR2 is SQIVND in the germline V gene (reference sequence). The sample's treatment: approximately 18 received Ad26.COV2.S at low or high dose, single or two shots; about five received placebo; per-sample allocation not given. The study sampled participants on day 63 after the first vaccine or placebo injection. A remark on this clone: The target antigen is unknown.

TCRdb's table, derived via immunoSEQ multiplex PCR, lists solely in-frame clones and lacks some. The data show about 480,000 clones, approximately 88% seen once. The sample here was peripheral blood, taken in a trial of Ad26.COV2.S vaccine versus placebo. The sequence was obtained from a person aged 18 to 59 who received the Ad26.COV2.S COVID-19 vaccine or a placebo. The chain recombines TRBV19 with TRBJ2-7, with 7 bases fitting TRBD1. This chain's CDR3 is CASSIARGTYEQYF. In nucleotides, the CDR3 is TGTGCCAGTAGTATTGCCAGGGGGACCTACGAGCAGTACTTC.